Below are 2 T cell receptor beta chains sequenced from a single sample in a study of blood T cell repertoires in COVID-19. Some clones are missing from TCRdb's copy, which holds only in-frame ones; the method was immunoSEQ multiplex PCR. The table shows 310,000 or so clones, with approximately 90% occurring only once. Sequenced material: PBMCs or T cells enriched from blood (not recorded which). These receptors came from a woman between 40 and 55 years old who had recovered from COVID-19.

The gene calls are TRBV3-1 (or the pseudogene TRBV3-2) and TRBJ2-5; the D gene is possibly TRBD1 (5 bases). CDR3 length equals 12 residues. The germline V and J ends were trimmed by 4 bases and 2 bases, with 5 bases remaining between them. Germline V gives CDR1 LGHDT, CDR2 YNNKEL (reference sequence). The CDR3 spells CASSRQQETQYF. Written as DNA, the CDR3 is TGTGCCAGCAGCCGACAGCAAGAGACCCAGTACTTC.

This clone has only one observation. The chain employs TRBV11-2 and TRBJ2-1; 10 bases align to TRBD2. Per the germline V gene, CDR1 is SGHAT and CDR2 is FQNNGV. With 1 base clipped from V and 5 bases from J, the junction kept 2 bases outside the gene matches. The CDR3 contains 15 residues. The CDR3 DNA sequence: TGTGCCAGCAGCTTAGGAGCGGGAGGGAACAATGAGCAGTTCTTC. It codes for CASSLGAGGNNEQFF.